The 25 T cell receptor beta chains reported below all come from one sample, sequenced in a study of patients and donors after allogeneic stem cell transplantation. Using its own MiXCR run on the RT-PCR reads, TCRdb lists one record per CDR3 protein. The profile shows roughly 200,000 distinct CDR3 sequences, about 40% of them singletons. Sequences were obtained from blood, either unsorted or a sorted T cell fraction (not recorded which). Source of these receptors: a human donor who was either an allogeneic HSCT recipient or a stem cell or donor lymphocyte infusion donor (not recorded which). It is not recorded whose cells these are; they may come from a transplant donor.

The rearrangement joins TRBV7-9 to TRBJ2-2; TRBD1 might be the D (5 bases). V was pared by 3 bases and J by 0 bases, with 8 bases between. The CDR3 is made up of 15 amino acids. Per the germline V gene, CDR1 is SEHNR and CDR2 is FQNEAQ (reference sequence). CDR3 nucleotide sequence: TGTGCCAGCAGCTTTCGACAGACGAACACCGGGGAGCTGTTTTTT. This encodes CASSFRQTNTGELFF.

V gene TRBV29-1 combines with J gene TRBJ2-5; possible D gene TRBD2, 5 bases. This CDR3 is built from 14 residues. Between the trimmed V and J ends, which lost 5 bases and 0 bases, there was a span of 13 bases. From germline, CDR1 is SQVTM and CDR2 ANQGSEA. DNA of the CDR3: TGCAGCGTTTCCGGGATGAGGTACCAAGAGACCCAGTACTTC. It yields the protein CSVSGMRYQETQYF.

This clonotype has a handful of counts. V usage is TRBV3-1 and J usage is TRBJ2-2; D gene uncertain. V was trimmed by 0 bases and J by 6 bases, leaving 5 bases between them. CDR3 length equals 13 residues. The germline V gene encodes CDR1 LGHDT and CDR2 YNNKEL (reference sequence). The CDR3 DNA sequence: TGTGCCAGCAGCCAAGAGCCAGCCGGGGAGCTGTTTTTT. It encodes CASSQEPAGELFF.

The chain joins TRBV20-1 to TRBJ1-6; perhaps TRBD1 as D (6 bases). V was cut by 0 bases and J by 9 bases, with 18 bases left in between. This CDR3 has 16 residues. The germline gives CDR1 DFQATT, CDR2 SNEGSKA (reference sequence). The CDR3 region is CSARDLGHSILSPLHF. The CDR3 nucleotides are TGCAGTGCTAGAGATTTGGGACACTCGATCCTTTCACCCCTCCACTTT.

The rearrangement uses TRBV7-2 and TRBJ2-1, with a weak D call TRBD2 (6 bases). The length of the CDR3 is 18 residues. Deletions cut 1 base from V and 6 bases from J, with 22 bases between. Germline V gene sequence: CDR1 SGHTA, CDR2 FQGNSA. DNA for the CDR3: TGTGCCAGCAGCTTAGGGGCCCCGCGGGGACTTCCTCTCAATGAGCAGTTCTTC. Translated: CASSLGAPRGLPLNEQFF.

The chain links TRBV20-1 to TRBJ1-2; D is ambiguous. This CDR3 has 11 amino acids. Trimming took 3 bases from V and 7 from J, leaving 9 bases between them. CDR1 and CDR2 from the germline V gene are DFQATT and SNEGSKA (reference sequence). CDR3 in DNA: TGCAGTGCTAGGGGGAGTGGTGGCTACACCTTC. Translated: CSARGSGGYTF.

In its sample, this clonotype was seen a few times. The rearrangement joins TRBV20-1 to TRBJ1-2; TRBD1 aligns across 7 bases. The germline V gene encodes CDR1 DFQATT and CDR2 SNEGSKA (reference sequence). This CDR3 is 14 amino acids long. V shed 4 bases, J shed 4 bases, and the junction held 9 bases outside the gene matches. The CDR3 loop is CSATRDSNGYGYTF. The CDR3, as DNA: TGCAGTGCTACTCGGGACAGCAACGGCTATGGCTACACCTTC.

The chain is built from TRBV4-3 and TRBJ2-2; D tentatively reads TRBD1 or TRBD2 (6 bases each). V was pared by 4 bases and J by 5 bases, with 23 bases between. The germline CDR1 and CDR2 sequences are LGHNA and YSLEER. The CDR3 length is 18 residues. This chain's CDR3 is CASSRATGTHRGTGELFF. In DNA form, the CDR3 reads TGCGCCAGCAGCCGCGCCACAGGGACTCACCGCGGAACCGGGGAGCTGTTTTTT.

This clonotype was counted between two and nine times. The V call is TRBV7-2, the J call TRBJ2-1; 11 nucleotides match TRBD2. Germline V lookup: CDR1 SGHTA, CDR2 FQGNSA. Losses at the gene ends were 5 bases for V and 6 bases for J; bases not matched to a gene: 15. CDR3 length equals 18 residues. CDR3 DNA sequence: TGTGCCAGCAGCCCGATCCCATTACTAGCGGGAGTACCCAATGAGCAGTTCTTC. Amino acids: CASSPIPLLAGVPNEQFF.

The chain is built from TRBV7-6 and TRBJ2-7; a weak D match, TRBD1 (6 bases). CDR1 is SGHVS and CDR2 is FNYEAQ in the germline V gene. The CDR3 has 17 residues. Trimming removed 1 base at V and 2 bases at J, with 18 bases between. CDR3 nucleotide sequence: TGTGCCAGCAGCTTAGAATTTGGGGGCGCAGAGACCTACGAGCAGTACTTC. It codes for CASSLEFGGAETYEQYF.

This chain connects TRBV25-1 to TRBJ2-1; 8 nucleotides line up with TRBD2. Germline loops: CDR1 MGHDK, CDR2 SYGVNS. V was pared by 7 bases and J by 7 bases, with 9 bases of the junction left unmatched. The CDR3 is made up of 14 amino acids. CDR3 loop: CASTPFSGRNEQFF. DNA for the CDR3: TGTGCCAGCACTCCCTTCAGCGGGAGAAATGAGCAGTTCTTC. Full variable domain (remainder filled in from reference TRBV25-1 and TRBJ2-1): EADIYQTPRYLVIGTGKKITLECSQTMGHDKMYWYQQDPGMELHLIHYSYGVNSTEKGDLSSESTVSRIRTEHFPLTLESARPSHTSQYLCASTPFSGRNEQFFGPGTRLTVL.

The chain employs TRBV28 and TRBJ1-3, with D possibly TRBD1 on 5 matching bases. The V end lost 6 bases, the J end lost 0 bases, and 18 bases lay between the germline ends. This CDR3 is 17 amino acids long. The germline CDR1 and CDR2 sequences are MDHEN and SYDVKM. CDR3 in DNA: TGTGCCAGCAGCTCTAAACAGGTCCGCCACTCTGGAAACACCATATATTTT. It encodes CASSSKQVRHSGNTIYF.

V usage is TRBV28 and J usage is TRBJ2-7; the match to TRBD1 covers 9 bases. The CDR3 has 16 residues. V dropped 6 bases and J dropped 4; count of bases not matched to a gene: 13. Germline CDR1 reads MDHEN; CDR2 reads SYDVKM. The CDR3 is CASSYPPGQGTYEQYF. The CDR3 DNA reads TGTGCCAGCAGCTACCCTCCGGGACAGGGTACTTACGAGCAGTACTTC.

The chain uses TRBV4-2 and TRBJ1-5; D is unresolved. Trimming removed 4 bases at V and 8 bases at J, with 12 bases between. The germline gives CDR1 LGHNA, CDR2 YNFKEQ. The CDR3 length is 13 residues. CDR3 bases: TGTGCCAGCAGCCCTGCAGGTGAGGAGCCCCAGCATTTT. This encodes CASSPAGEEPQHF.

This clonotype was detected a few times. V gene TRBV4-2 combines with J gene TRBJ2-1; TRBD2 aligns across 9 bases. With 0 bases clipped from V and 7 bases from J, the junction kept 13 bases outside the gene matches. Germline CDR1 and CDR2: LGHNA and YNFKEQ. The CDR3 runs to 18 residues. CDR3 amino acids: CASSQDPLGAGGGNEQFF. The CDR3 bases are TGTGCCAGCAGCCAAGATCCCTTAGGAGCGGGAGGTGGTAATGAGCAGTTCTTC.

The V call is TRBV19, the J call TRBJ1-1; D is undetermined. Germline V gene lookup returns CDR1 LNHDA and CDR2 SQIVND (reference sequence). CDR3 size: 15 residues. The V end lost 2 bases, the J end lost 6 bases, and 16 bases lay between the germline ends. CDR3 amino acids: CASSISSLGQAEAFF. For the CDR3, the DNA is TGTGCCAGTAGTATATCTAGTCTGGGCCAGGCTGAAGCTTTCTTT.

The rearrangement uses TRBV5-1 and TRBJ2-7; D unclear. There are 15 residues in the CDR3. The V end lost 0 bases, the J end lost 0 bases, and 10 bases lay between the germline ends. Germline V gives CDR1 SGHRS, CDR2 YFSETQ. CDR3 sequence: CASSLVALSSYEQYF. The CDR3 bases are TGCGCCAGCAGCTTGGTAGCTCTGAGCTCCTACGAGCAGTACTTC. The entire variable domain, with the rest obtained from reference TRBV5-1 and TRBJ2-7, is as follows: KAGVTQTPRYLIKTRGQQVTLSCSPISGHRSVSWYQQTPGQGLQFLFEYFSETQRNKGNFPGRFSGRQFSNSRSEMNVSTLELGDSALYLCASSLVALSSYEQYFGPGTRLTVT.

The CDR3 DNA sequence: TGTGCCAGCAGCTTAGGCGCGGGAGCTTACAATGAGCAGTTCTTC. Encoded protein: CASSLGAGAYNEQFF. The V and J genes are TRBV7-9 and TRBJ2-1; 7 positions match TRBD2. V shed 1 base, J shed 4 bases, and the junction held 4 bases outside the gene matches. The germline gives CDR1 SEHNR, CDR2 FQNEAQ (reference sequence). The CDR3 loop spans 15 amino acids.

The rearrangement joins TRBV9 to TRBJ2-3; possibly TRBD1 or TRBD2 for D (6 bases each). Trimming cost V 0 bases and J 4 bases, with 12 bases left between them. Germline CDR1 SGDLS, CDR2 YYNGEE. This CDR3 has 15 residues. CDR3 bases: TGTGCCAGCAGCGTAGTCCCCGGGGGCCCAGATACGCAGTATTTT. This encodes CASSVVPGGPDTQYF.

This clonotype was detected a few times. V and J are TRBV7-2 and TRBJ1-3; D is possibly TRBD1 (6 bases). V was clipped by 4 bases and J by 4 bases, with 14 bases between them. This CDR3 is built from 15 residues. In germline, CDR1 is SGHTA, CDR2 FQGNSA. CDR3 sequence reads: CASSSYRERGNTIYF. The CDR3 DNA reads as TGTGCCAGCAGCTCATACAGGGAGAGGGGAAACACCATATATTTT. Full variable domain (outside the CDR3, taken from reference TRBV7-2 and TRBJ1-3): GAGVSQSPSNKVTEKGKDVELRCDPISGHTALYWYRQSLGQGLEFLIYFQGNSAPDKSGLPSDRFSAERTGGSVSTLTIQRTQQEDSAVYLCASSSYRERGNTIYFGEGSWLTVV.

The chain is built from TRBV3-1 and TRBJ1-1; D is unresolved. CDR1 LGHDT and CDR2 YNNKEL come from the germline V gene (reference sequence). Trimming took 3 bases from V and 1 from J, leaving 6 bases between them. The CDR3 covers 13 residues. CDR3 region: CASSHKGNTEAFF. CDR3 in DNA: TGTGCCAGCAGCCATAAAGGGAACACTGAAGCTTTCTTT.

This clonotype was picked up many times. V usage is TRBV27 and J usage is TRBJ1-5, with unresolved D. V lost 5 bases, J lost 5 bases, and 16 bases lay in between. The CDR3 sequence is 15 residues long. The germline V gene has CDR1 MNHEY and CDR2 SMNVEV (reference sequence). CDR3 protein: CASSPTPGEDQPQHF. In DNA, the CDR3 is TGTGCCAGCAGTCCCACACCGGGCGAAGATCAGCCCCAGCATTTT.

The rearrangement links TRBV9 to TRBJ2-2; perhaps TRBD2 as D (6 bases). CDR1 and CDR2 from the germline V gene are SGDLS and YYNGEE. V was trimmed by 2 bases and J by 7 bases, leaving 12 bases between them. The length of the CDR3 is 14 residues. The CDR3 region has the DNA TGTGCCAGCAGCGTCGGGGGAATGAACGGGGAGCTGTTTTTT. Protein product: CASSVGGMNGELFF. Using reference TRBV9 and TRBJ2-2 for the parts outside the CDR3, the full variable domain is DSGVTQTPKHLITATGQRVTLRCSPRSGDLSVYWYQQSLDQGLQFLIQYYNGEERAKGNILERFSAQQFPDLHSELNLSSLELGDSALYFCASSVGGMNGELFFGEGSRLTVL.

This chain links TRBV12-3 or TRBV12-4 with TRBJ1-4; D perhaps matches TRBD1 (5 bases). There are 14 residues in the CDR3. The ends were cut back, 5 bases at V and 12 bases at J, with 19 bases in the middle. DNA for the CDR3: TGTGCCAGCAGTCCCTTCTTGGGGCCCTCGGAACTGTTTTTT. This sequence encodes CASSPFLGPSELFF.

The CDR3 reads CASSRGRAGQPQHF. The DNA for the CDR3 is TGTGCCAGCAGCCGAGGACGGGCGGGTCAGCCCCAGCATTTT. V and J are TRBV12-3 or TRBV12-4 and TRBJ1-5; D gene uncertain. V was clipped by 6 bases and J by 6 bases, with 15 bases between them. The CDR3 runs 14 residues.